This is a list of T cell receptor beta chains from one sample in a study of T cell responses to AZD1222 COVID-19 vaccine. Measured with immunoSEQ multiplex PCR; TCRdb has only the in-frame clones, and not every one. The sample holds around 120,000 clones; over 75% are singletons and the top ten take more than 3%. Material: peripheral blood, obtained on day 0 of AZD1222 vaccination. The receptors come from an adult in good health. The CDR3 runs from the conserved cysteine through the conserved F or W. D genes are given only for firm matches. Clone size is stated in some rows and not others, as once, few, many or a class when expanded.

size	J	V	D	length	DNA	CDR3
.	TRBJ1-2	TRBV4-1	TRBD1	13	TGCGCCAGCAGCCAAGGGGACAGCTATGGCTACACCTTC	CASSQGDSYGYTF
.	TRBJ2-3	TRBV3-1/TRBV3-2	TRBD2	15	TGTGCCAGCAGCCACACTAGCGGCGGCACAGATACGCAGTATTTT	CASSHTSGGTDTQYF
.	TRBJ1-5	TRBV27	TRBD1	14	TGTGCCAGCTGGGGGACAGGGAGAAATCAGCCCCAGCATTTT	CASWGTGRNQPQHF
.	TRBJ2-1	TRBV27	TRBD2	19	TGTGCCAGCAGTTTATCGGGTCGGGGTAGCGGGGGTTTGGGCAATGAGCAGTTCTTC	CASSLSGRGSGGLGNEQFF
.	TRBJ1-1	TRBV9	TRBD1	15	TGTGCCAGCAGCGTACAAGGACAGGCGGGCACTGAAGCTTTCTTT	CASSVQGQAGTEAFF
.	TRBJ2-3	TRBV6-5	TRBD1	14	TGTGCCAGCAGTCGGACAGGGATCACAGATACGCAGTATTTT	CASSRTGITDTQYF
once	TRBJ2-7	TRBV4-1	TRBD1	15	TGCGCCAGCAGCCACGCGGGGACAGGGTTTTACGAGCAGTACTTC	CASSHAGTGFYEQYF
few	TRBJ2-5	TRBV3-1/TRBV3-2	.	19	TGTGCCAGCAGCCCCGGCAACCCGGACTCCAGCCCTTTCCAAGAGACCCAGTACTTC	CASSPGNPDSSPFQETQYF
.	TRBJ1-2	TRBV5-1	.	16	TGCGCCAGCAGCTTGGTGGCCTCTATGGGTGGCTATGGCTACACCTTC	CASSLVASMGGYGYTF
few	TRBJ2-1	TRBV5-1	TRBD2	16	TGCGCCAGCAGCTTGGCCGGGCTAGCGGGGTACAATGAGCAGTTCTTC	CASSLAGLAGYNEQFF
.	TRBJ1-1	TRBV12-3/TRBV12-4	.	13	TGTGCCAGCAGTTTGGCAGAGAACACTGAAGCTTTCTTT	CASSLAENTEAFF
.	TRBJ2-2	TRBV3-1/TRBV3-2	.	15	TGTGCCAGCAGCACACTAGTAGGCTTGACCGGGGAGCTGTTTTTT	CASSTLVGLTGELFF
.	TRBJ1-4	TRBV18	.	16	TGTGCCAGCTCACCACCAGGCGGGAGGAAGAATGAAAAACTGTTTTTT	CASSPPGGRKNEKLFF
.	TRBJ1-5	TRBV7-2	TRBD1	17	TGTGCCAGCAGCTCTCTCCTACAGGGGAACCGCAATCAGCCCCAGCATTTT	CASSSLLQGNRNQPQHF
.	TRBJ2-1	TRBV7-6	.	14	TGTGCCAGCACCCAACGGGCCCCGGGGCATGAGCAGTTCTTC	CASTQRAPGHEQFF
once	TRBJ2-4	TRBV5-1	.	13	TGCGCCAGCAGCGAAGCCCCGGTCGGCATTCAGTACTTC	CASSEAPVGIQYF
.	TRBJ2-1	TRBV5-1	TRBD2	15	TGCGCCAGCAGCCAAGCCGGGACTAGCCTCAATGAGCAGTTCTTC	CASSQAGTSLNEQFF
.	TRBJ1-1	TRBV2	TRBD1	15	TGTGCCAGCAGTCGGCAGGGGGCTGCGGCAACTGAAGCTTTCTTT	CASSRQGAAATEAFF
.	TRBJ2-4	TRBV12-5	.	14	TGTGCTAGTGGTTCCACATCTCTCAAAAACATTCAGTACTTC	CASGSTSLKNIQYF
.	TRBJ2-3	TRBV3-1/TRBV3-2	.	15	TGTGCCAGCAGCCAAGTTCCTCGGAACAGAGATACGCAGTATTTT	CASSQVPRNRDTQYF
.	TRBJ1-4	TRBV5-1	TRBD1	15	TGCGCCAGCAGCCTCACGACAGGGGGTGGTGAAAAACTGTTTTTT	CASSLTTGGGEKLFF
.	TRBJ1-1	TRBV5-1	.	16	TGCGCCAGCAGCTTGGTGGCAGGGGAGGGGAACACTGAAGCTTTCTTT	CASSLVAGEGNTEAFF
once	TRBJ1-5	TRBV6-5	TRBD1	14	TGTGCCAGCAGTTATGGGGGACAGGGCCAGCCCCAGCATTTT	CASSYGGQGQPQHF